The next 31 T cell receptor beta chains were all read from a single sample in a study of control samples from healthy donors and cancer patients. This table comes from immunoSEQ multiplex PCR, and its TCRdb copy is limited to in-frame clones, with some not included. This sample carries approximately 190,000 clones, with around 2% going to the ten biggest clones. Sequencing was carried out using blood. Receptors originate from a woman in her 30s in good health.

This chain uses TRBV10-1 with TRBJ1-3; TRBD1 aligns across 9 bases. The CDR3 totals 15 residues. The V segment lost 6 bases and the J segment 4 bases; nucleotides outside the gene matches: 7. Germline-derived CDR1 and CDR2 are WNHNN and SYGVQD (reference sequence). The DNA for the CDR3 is TGCGCCAGCAGCCAACAGGGGGCAAACGGAAACACCATATATTTT. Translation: CASSQQGANGNTIYF.

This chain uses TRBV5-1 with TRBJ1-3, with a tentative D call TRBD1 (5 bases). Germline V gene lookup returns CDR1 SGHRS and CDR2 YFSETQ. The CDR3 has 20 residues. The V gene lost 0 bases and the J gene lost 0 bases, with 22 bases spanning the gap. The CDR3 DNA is TGCGCCAGCAGCTTGGCGGGACGGTTGGACGCGATAAGCTCTGGAAACACCATATATTTT. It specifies CASSLAGRLDAISSGNTIYF. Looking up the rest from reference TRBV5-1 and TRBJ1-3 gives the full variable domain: KAGVTQTPRYLIKTRGQQVTLSCSPISGHRSVSWYQQTPGQGLQFLFEYFSETQRNKGNFPGRFSGRQFSNSRSEMNVSTLELGDSALYLCASSLAGRLDAISSGNTIYFGEGSWLTVV.

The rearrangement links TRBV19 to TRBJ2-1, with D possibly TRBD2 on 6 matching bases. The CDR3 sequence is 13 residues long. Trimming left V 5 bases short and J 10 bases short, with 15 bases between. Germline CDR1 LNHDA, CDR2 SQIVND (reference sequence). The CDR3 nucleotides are TGTGCCAGTAGTCCTCGACTAGTCGTCGAGCAGTTCTTC. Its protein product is CASSPRLVVEQFF.

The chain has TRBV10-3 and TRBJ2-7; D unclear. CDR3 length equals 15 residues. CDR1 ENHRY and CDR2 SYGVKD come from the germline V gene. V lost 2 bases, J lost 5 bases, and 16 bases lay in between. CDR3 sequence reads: CAISEVQRGTHEQYF. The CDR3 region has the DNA TGTGCCATCAGTGAGGTACAGCGCGGAACTCACGAGCAGTACTTC.

CDR3 amino acids: CASSTAGTGGETQYF. CDR3 in DNA: TGTGCCAGCAGTACCGCCGGGACAGGGGGAGAGACCCAGTACTTC. The rearrangement links TRBV2 to TRBJ2-5; 11 positions agree with TRBD1. V lost 5 bases and J lost 4; bases outside the gene matches: 6. Looked up from germline, CDR1 is SNHLY and CDR2 is FYNNEI. CDR3 length: 15 residues.

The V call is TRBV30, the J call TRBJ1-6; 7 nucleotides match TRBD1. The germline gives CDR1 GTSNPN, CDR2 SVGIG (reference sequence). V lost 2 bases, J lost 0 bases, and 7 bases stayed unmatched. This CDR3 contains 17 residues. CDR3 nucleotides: TGTGCCTGGAGTCTCTCAGGGGGGAGCTCCTATAATTCACCCCTCCACTTT. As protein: CAWSLSGGSSYNSPLHF.

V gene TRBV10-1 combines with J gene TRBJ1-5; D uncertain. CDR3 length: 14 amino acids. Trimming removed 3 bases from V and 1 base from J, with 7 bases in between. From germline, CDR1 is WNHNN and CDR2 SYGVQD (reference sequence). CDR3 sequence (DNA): TGCGCCAGCAGTGACTACGGGAGCAATCAGCCCCAGCATTTT. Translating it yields CASSDYGSNQPQHF.

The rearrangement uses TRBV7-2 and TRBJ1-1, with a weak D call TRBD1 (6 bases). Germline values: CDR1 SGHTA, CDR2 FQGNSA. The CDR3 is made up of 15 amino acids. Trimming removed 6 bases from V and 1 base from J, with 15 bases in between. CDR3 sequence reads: CASSTQGPTNTEAFF. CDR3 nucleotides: TGTGCCAGCAGTACACAGGGCCCCACGAACACTGAAGCTTTCTTT.

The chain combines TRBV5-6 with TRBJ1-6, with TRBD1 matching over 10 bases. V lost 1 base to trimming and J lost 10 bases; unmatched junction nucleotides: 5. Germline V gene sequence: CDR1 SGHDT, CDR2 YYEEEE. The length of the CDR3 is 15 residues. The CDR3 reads CASSLIRDRGSPLHF. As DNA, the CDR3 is TGTGCCAGCAGCTTGATCAGGGACAGGGGATCACCCCTCCACTTT.

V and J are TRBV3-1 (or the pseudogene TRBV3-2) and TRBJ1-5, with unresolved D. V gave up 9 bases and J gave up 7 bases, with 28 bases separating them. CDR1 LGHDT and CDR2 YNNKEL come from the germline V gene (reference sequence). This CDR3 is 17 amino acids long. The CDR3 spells CARKTQDGLGKGQPQHF. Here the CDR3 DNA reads TGTGCCAGGAAGACCCAAGATGGATTAGGGAAAGGACAGCCCCAGCATTTT.

CDR3: CATRKGGTNEQFF. CDR3 sequence (DNA): TGTGCCACCAGGAAAGGGGGCACGAATGAGCAGTTCTTC. The chain couples TRBV15 to TRBJ2-1, with 7 positions matching TRBD1. The ends lost 6 bases at V and 7 bases at J; junction bases unmatched: 6. The CDR3 is made up of 13 amino acids. CDR1 is LNHNV, CDR2 YYDKDF, per germline (reference sequence).

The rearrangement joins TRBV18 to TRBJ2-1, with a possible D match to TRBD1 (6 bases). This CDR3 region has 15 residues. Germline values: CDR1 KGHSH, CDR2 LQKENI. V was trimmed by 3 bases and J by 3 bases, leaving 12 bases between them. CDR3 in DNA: TGTGCCAGCTCACCGCCAGGGGCCGGCTACAATGAGCAGTTCTTC. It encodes CASSPPGAGYNEQFF.

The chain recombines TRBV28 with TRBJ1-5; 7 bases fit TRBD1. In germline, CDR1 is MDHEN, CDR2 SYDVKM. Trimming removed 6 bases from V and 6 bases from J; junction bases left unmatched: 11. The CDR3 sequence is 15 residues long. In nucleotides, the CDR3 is TGTGCCAGCAGCGGTGACAGGGTGAGCGGTCAGCCCCAGCATTTT. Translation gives CASSGDRVSGQPQHF.

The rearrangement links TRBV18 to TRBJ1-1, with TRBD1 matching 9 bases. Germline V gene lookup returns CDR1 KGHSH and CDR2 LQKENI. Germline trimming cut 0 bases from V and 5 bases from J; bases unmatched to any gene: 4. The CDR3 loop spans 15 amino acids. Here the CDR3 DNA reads TGTGCCAGCTCACCACCGGCGACAGGGGGAACTGAAGCTTTCTTT. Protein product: CASSPPATGGTEAFF.

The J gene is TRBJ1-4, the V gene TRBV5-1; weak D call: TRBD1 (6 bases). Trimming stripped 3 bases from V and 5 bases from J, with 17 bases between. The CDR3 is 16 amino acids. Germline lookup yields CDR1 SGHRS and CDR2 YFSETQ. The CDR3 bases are TGCGCCAGCAGCTCACTAGCGGGGGCGACGAATGAAAAACTGTTTTTT. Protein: CASSSLAGATNEKLFF.

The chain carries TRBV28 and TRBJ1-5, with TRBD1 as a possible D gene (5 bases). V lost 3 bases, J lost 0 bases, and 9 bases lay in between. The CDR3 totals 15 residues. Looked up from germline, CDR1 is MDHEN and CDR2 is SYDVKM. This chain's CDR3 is CASSFLQGSNQPQHF. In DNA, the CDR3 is TGTGCCAGCAGTTTCCTCCAGGGTAGCAATCAGCCCCAGCATTTT.

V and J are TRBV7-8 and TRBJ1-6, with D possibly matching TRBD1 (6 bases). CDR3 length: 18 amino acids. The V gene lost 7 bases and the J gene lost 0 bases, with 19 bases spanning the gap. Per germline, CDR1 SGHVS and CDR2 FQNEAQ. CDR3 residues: CASTPGPQGSSYNSPLHF. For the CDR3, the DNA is TGTGCCAGCACCCCCGGCCCCCAGGGGAGCTCCTATAATTCACCCCTCCACTTT.

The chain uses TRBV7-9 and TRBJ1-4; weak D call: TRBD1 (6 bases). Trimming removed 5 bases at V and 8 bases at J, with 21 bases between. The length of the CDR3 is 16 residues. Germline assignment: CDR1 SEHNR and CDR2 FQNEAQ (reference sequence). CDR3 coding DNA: TGTGCCAGCAGCCCCTATGGAAACAGGGTGTCGGAAAAACTGTTTTTT. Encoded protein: CASSPYGNRVSEKLFF.

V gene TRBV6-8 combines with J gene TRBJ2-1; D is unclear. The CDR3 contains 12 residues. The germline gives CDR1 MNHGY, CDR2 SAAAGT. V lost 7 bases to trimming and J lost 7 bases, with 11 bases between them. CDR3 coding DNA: TGTGCCAGCATCAGTCTGGGGAATGAGCAGTTCTTC. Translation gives CASISLGNEQFF.

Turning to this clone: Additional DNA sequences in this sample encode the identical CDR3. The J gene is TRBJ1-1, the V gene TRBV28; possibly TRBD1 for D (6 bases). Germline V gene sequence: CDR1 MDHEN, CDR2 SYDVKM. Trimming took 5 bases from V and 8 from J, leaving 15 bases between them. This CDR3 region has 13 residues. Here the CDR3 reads CASSPRGQVEAFF. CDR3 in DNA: TGTGCCAGCAGTCCCCGGGGGCAGGTCGAAGCTTTCTTT.

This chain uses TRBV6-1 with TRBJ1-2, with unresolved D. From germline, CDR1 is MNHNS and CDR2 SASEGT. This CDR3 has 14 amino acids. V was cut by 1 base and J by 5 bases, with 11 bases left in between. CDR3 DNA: TGTGCCAGCAGTGAAGTAGGGATCGGGTATGGCTACACCTTC. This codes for CASSEVGIGYGYTF.

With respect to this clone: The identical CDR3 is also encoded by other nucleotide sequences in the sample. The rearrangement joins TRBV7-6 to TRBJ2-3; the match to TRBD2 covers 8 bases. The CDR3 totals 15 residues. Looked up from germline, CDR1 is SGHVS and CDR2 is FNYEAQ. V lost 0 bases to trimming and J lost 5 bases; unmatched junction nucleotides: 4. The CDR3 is CASSLASGGGDTQYF. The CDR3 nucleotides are TGTGCCAGCAGCTTAGCCAGCGGGGGCGGAGATACGCAGTATTTT.

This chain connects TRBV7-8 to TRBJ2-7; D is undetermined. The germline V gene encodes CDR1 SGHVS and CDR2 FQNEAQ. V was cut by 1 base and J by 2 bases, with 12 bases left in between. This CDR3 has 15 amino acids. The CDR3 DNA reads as TGTGCCAGCAGCTTAGATTTAGGGCCTACCTACGAGCAGTACTTC. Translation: CASSLDLGPTYEQYF.

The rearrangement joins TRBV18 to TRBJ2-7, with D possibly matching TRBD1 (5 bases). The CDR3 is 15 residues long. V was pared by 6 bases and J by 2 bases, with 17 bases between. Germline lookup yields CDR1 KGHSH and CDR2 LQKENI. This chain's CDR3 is CASSQGAGPTYEQYF. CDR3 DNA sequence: TGTGCCAGCTCCCAAGGAGCAGGGCCCACCTACGAGCAGTACTTC.

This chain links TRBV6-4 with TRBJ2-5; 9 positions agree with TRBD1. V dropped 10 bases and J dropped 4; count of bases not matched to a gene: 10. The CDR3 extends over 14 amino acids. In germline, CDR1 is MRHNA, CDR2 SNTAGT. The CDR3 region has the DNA TGTGCCAACAGCCTGACAGGGGGGTTAGAGACCCAGTACTTC. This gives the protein CANSLTGGLETQYF.

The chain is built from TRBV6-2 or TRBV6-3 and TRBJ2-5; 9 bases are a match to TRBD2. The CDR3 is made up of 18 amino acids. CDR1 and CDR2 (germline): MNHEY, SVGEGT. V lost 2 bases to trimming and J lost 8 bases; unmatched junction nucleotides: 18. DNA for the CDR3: TGTGCCAGCAGTTACACATCTAGCGGGGCAAGGACGGTTGAAACCCAGTACTTC. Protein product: CASSYTSSGARTVETQYF.

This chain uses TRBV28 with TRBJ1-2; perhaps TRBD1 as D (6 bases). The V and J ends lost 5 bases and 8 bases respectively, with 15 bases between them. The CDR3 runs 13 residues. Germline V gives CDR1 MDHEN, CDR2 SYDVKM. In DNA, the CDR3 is TGTGCCAGCAGTCCCGGCAGTGGACAGGGCTACACCTTC. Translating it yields CASSPGSGQGYTF.

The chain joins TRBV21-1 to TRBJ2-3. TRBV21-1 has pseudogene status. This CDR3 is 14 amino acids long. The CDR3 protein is CASSGGPSTDTQYF. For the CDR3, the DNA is TGTGCCAGCAGCGGGGGACCAAGCACAGATACGCAGTATTTT.

In DNA, the CDR3 is TGTGCCAGCAACCGTGGACGGGGCGCGGTCGGGGAGCTGTTTTTT. Its protein is CASNRGRGAVGELFF. The chain carries TRBV5-4 and TRBJ2-2; D may be TRBD1 or TRBD2 (5 bases each). Germline V gives CDR1 SGHNT, CDR2 YYREEE (reference sequence). V was clipped by 6 bases and J by 7 bases, with 19 bases between them. CDR3 length equals 15 residues.

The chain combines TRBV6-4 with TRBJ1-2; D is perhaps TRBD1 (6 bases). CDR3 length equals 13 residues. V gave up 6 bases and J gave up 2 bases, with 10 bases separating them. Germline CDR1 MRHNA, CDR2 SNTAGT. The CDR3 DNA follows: TGTGCCAGCAGCGTAGGACAGAACTATGGCTACACCTTC. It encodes CASSVGQNYGYTF.

The CDR3 is CASTRTGGDYSNQPQHF. CDR3 DNA sequence: TGTGCCAGCACCAGGACAGGGGGCGACTATAGCAATCAGCCCCAGCATTTT. The V call is TRBV19, the J call TRBJ1-5, with TRBD1 identical over 11 bases. Germline CDR1 reads LNHDA; CDR2 reads SQIVND (reference sequence). CDR3 length: 17 amino acids. V lost 9 bases to trimming and J lost 0 bases; unmatched junction nucleotides: 10.